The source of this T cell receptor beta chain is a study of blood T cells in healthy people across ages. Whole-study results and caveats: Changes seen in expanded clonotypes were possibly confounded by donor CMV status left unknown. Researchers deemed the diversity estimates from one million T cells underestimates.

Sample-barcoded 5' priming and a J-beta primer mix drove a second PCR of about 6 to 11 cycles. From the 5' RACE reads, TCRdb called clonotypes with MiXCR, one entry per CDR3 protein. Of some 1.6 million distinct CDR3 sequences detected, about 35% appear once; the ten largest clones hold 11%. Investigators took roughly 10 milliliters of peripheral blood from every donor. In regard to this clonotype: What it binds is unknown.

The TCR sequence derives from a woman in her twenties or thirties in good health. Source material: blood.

DNA for the CDR3: TGTGCCAGCAGTCCCGGGACAGGGAGAGGTGCCACTGAAGCTTTCTTT. Its translation is CASSPGTGRGATEAFF. This chain links TRBV27 with TRBJ1-1; 9 bases line up with TRBD1. V dropped 5 bases and J dropped 4; count of bases not matched to a gene: 11. Germline values: CDR1 MNHEY, CDR2 SMNVEV (reference sequence). The length of the CDR3 is 16 residues.